Sequencing of this T cell receptor (beta chain) was carried out in a study of response to subunit inactivated influenza vaccine. This CDR3 contains 14 residues. The ends were cut back, 3 bases at V and 3 bases at J, with 6 bases in the middle. Points on this clonotype: Its antigen is unknown.

TCRdb analysed the RT-PCR reads with MiXCR anew, one entry per CDR3 protein. This sample has 800,000 or so distinct CDR3 sequences; 21% occur once, and the top ten carry 9.5% to 13%. Overall study results and limits: After each seasonal influenza vaccination, few new T cells are recruited, the authors suggested.

The gene calls are TRBV12-3 or TRBV12-4 and TRBJ1-6; D ambiguous. Material: PBMCs from blood, obtained roughly 5 days after vaccination. The receptor comes from a man aged 50-59 years who received an inactivated influenza vaccine. CDR3 sequence (DNA): TGTGCCAGCAGTTTGGGCTACTATAATTCACCCCTCCACTTT. Its translation is CASSLGYYNSPLHF.